Listed here is a single T cell receptor beta chain. The target antigen is unknown. The data were obtained in a study of shared clonotypes between healthy human individuals. Study as a whole: Per donor, three plates held CD4 naive cells, three held CD4 memory, two held CD8 naive and one held CD8 memory. Regarding the study as a whole: The sole specimen, blood, was sampled, and tissue repertoires likely differ. Clonotype sharing across donors was expected to vary with sequencing depth.

The CDR3 totals 14 residues. The germline V gene encodes CDR1 SGHDN and CDR2 FVKESK. With 4 bases removed from V and 4 bases from J, the gap between germline ends came to 13 bases. Some clones are missing from TCRdb's copy, which holds only in-frame ones; the method was immunoSEQ multiplex PCR. The data show 1.5 million to 2.5 million clones, 85% to 95% seen once. Naive CD8 isolation took CD45RO-negative cells positively selected for CCR7 and excluded terminally differentiated effector memory CD45RA+ cells. The rearrangement links TRBV14 to TRBJ1-1; a weak D match, TRBD1 (5 bases). Sequencing was carried out using naive CD8+ T cells sorted from blood. The clonotype originates from a man aged 18 to 30 in good health. CDR3 sequence: CASSPRDYGTEAFF. In DNA form, the CDR3 reads TGTGCCAGCAGCCCTCGGGACTACGGCACTGAAGCTTTCTTT.